This T cell receptor beta chain was sequenced for a study of cytomegalovirus exposure and HLA in healthy donors. It was the approximately 130-subject validation cohort, separate from the roughly 700-subject first cohort, to which the donors belonged. Profiled with immunoSEQ multiplex PCR; TCRdb holds only in-frame clones, not every one. The sample records 140,000 to 150,000 clones, about 94% being singletons. Germline CDR1 is SGHVS and CDR2 is FQNEAQ. Trimming shortened V by 4 bases and J by 0 bases, and 18 bases separated the two germline ends. The CDR3 consists of 17 residues. Study conclusions and caveats: It was found in a later analysis that first-cohort TCR clusters tended to co-occur in the approximately 130 validation repertoires. The study labeled more than 150 TCR beta chains cytomegalovirus-associated.

Details on this clone: Its cognate antigen is unknown.

The source is a man aged 18-30 years in good health and CMV-seropositive. The material sequenced was PBMCs. The chain has TRBV7-8 and TRBJ1-2; a possible D gene is TRBD1 (6 bases). The CDR3 sequence: CASSSLTPGEANYGYTF. The CDR3 coding sequence is TGTGCCAGCAGCTCCCTAACTCCAGGGGAAGCTAACTATGGCTACACCTTC.